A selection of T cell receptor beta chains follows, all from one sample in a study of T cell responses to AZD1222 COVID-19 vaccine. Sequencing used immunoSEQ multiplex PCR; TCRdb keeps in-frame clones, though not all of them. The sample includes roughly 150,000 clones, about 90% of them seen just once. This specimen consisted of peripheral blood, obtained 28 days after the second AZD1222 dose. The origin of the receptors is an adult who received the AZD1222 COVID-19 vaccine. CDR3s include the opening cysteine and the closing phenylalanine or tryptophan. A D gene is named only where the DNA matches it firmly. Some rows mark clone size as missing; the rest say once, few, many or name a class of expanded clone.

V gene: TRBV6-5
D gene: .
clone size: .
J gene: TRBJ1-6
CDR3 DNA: TGTGCCAGCAGTTACGACCGGGCGTCCTATAATTCACCCCTCCACTTT
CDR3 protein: CASSYDRASYNSPLHF

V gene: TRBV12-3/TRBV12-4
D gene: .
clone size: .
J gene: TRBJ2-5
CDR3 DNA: TGTGCCAGCAGTTTAGCTGCTCAAGAGACCCAGTACTTC
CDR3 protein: CASSLAAQETQYF

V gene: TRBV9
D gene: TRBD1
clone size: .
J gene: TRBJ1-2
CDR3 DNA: TGTGCCAGCAGCGCGACAGGGGACTATGGCTACACCTTC
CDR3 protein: CASSATGDYGYTF

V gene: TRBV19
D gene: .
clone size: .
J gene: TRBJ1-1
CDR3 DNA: TGTGCCAGTAGACTGGCTGAGGAGACTGAAGCTTTCTTT
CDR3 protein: CASRLAEETEAFF

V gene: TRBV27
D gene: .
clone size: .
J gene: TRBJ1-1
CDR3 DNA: TGTGCCAGCAGTTCCTACAGCGGAGGGGCCACTGAAGCTTTCTTT
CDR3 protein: CASSSYSGGATEAFF

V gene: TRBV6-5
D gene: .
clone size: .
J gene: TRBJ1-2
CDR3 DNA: TGTGCCAGCAGTCCGCGGCGGGGTGGCTACACCTTC
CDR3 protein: CASSPRRGGYTF

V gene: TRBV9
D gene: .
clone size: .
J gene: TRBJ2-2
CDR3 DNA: TGTGCCAGCAGCCAGACGGTCAGAGGGGGAATAGTTAACGGGGAGCTGTTTTTT
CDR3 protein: CASSQTVRGGIVNGELFF

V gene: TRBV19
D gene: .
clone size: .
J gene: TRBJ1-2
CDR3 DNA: TGTGCCAGTAGTATAGTGCGGGACTCCCTGAACTATGGCTACACCTTC
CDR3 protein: CASSIVRDSLNYGYTF

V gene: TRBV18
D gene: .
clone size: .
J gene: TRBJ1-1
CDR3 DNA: TGTGCCAGCTCACCTCGCCACGCAGAAGCTTTCTTT
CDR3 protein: CASSPRHAEAFF

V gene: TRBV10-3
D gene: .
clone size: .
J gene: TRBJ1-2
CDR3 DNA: TGTGCCATCAGTGGGGGTTCGTATGGCTACACCTTC
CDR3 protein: CAISGGSYGYTF

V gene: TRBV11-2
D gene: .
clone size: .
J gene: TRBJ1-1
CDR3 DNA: TGTGCCAGCAGCCACGGTTTTGAGAGCTTCTTT
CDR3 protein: CASSHGFESFF

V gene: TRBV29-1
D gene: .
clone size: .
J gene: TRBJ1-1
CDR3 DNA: TGCAGCGTGGGGACGATAATGAACACTGAAGCTTTCTTT
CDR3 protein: CSVGTIMNTEAFF

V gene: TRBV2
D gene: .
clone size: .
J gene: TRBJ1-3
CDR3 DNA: TGTGCCAGCAGTGAAGCCGGGGGGCGAAGAAACACCATATATTTT
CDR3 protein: CASSEAGGRRNTIYF

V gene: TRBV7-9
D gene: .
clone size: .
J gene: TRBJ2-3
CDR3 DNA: TGTGCCAGCAGCTTAGCATACAGCACAGATACGCAGTATTTT
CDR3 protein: CASSLAYSTDTQYF

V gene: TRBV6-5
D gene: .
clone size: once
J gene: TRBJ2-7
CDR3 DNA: TGTGCCAGCAGTTACTCCAGGGCCGGTTCCTACGAGCAGTACTTC
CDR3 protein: CASSYSRAGSYEQYF

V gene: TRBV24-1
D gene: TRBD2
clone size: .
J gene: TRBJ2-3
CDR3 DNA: TGTGCCACCAGTGATTTAGGGAGTAGCGGGGGGACAGATACGCAGTATTTT
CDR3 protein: CATSDLGSSGGTDTQYF

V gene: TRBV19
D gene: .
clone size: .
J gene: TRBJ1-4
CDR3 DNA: TGTGCCAGTAGTTACACGAATCTTGCAACTAATGAAAAACTGTTTTTT
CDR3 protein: CASSYTNLATNEKLFF

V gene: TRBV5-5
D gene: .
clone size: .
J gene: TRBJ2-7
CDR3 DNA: TGTGCCAGCAGCTTGGGACAGCCAACCTACGAGCAGTACTTC
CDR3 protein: CASSLGQPTYEQYF

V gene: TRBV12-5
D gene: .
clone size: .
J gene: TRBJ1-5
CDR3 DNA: TGTGCTAGTGGTTTGGCGGTCAGGGTGAGGGAGAGCAATCAGCCCCAGCATTTT
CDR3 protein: CASGLAVRVRESNQPQHF

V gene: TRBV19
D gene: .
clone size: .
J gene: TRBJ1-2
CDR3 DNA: TGTGCCAGTAGCGCTTGGACAGTAAACTATGGCTACACCTTC
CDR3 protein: CASSAWTVNYGYTF

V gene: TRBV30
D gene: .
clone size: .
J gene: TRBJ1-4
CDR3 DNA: TGTGCCTGGAGTATACAGGGAAATGAAAAACTGTTTTTT
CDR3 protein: CAWSIQGNEKLFF

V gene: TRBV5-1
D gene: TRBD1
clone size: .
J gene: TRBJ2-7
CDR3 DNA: TGCGCCAGCAGCTTGGATAGGACAGGGGGAAGCTCCTACGAGCAGTACTTC
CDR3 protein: CASSLDRTGGSSYEQYF

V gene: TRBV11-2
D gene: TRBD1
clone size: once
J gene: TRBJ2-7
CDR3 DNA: TGTGCCAGCAGCTTAGATAGGACAGGGGGCCACGAGCAGTACTTC
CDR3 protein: CASSLDRTGGHEQYF

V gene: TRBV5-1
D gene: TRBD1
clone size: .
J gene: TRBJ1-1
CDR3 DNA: TGCGCCAGCAGCGCAGGTGCCGGGACAGGTCAAGGAGCAGCTTTCTTT
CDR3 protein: CASSAGAGTGQGAAFF

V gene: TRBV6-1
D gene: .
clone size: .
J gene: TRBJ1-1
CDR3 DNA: TGTGCCAGCAGTGAAGCGCGGAAAGAAGCTTTCTTT
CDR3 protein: CASSEARKEAFF

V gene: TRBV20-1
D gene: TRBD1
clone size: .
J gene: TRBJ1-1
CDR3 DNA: TGCAGTGCTAGTACAGGGGGGGGAACTGAAGCTTTCTTT
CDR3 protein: CSASTGGGTEAFF

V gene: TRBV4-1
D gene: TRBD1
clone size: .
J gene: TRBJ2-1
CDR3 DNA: TGCGCCAGCAGCCAATCTAAACAGGGGATATACAATGAGCAGTTCTTC
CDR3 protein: CASSQSKQGIYNEQFF

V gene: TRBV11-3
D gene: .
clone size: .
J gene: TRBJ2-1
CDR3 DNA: TGTGCCAGCAGCTTAGTCTCAGGGGACTCCTACAATGAGCAGTTCTTC
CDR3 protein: CASSLVSGDSYNEQFF

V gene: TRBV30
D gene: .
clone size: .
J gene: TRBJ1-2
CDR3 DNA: TGTGCCTGGGGGCAGGGATTTAGCTATGGCTACACCTTC
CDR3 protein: CAWGQGFSYGYTF

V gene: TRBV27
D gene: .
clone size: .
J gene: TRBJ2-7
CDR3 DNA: TGTGCCAGCAGTTTCGGCCCGCAGTTCTACGAGCAGTACTTC
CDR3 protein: CASSFGPQFYEQYF

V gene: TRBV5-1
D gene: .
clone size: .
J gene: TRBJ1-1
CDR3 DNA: TGCGCCAGCAGCTTCAACAACAGGAACACTGAAGCTTTCTTT
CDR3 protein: CASSFNNRNTEAFF

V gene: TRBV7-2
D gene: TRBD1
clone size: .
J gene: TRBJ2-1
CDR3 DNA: TGTGCCAGCAGCTCGAGACAGGGGGCGGCCTACAATGAGCAGTTCTTC
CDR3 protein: CASSSRQGAAYNEQFF

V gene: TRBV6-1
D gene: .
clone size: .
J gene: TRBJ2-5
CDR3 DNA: TGTGCCAGCAGTGAAGGAGCAGGGGGGCAGGAGACCCAGTACTTC
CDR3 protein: CASSEGAGGQETQYF

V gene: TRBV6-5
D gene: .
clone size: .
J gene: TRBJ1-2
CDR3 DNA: TGTGCCAGCAGTACCCGGGGGACGGATGGCTACACCTTC
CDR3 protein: CASSTRGTDGYTF

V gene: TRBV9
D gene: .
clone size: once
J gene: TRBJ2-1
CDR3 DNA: TGTGCCAGCAGCTCAGGTGGAGGGTTCTCCTACAATGAGCAGTTCTTC
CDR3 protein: CASSSGGGFSYNEQFF

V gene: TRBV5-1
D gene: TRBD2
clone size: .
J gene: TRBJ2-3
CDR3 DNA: TGCGCCAGCAGCTTGGGACGGGGGGACACAGATACGCAGTATTTT
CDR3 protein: CASSLGRGDTDTQYF

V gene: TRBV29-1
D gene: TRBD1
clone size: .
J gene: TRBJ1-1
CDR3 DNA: TGCAGCGCCTTTAGACAGGGGAGCACTGAAGCTTTCTTT
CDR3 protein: CSAFRQGSTEAFF

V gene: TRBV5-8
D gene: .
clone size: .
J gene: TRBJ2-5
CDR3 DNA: TGTGCCAGCAGCTTGGGGGGACTCGCTCAAGAGACCCAGTACTTC
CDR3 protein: CASSLGGLAQETQYF

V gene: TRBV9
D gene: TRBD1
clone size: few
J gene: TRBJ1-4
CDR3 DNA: TGTGCCAGCAGCGATTTAGACAGGGAATACCCCTTTGGTGAAAAACTGTTTTTT
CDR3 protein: CASSDLDREYPFGEKLFF

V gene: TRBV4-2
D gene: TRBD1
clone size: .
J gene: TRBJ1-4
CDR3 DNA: TGTGCCAGCAGCCAAGACCCGACAGGGGGCGAAAAACTGTTTTTT
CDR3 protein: CASSQDPTGGEKLFF

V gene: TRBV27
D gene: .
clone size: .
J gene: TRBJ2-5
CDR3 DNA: TGTGCCAGCAGTTCCCGCAGGGGAGAGACCCAGTACTTC
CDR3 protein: CASSSRRGETQYF

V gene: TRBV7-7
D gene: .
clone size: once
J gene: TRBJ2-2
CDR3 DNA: TGTGCTAGCAGCCTCTCGGACATTGGGAACACCGGGGAGCTGTTTTTT
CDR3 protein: CASSLSDIGNTGELFF

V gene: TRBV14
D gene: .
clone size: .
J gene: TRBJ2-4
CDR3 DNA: TGTGCCAGCAGCCTGCGCAGTACGGGAAACATTCAGTACTTC
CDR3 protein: CASSLRSTGNIQYF

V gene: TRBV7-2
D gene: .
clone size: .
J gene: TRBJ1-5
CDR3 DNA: TGTGCCAGCAGCTTCGGATTTAATCAGCCCCAGCATTTT
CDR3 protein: CASSFGFNQPQHF

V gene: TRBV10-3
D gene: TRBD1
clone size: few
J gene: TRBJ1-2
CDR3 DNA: TGTGCCATCAGAGGGGGGGGGACAGACAACTATGGCTACACCTTC
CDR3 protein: CAIRGGGTDNYGYTF

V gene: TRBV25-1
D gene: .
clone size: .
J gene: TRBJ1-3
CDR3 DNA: TGTGCCAGCAGACCGCCGGAGGACTCTGGAAACACCATATATTTT
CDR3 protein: CASRPPEDSGNTIYF

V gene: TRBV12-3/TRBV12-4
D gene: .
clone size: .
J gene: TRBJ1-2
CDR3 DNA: TGTGCCAGTGGGGCCCTTCTTAACTATGGCTACACCTTC
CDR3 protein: CASGALLNYGYTF

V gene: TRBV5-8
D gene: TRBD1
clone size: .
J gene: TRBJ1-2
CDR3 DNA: TGTGCCAGCAGCAGCGACAGGGATGTCCCCAGACGTGATGGCTACACCTTC
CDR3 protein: CASSSDRDVPRRDGYTF

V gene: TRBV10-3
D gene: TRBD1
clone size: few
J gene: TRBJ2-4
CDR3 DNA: TGTGCCACGTACGACGGACAGGGAAACATTCAGTACTTC
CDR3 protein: CATYDGQGNIQYF

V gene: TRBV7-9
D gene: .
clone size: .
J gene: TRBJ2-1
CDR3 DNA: TGTGCCAGCAGCTTAGGGGTGGGGAGAATCTTCAATGAGCAGTTCTTC
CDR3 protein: CASSLGVGRIFNEQFF